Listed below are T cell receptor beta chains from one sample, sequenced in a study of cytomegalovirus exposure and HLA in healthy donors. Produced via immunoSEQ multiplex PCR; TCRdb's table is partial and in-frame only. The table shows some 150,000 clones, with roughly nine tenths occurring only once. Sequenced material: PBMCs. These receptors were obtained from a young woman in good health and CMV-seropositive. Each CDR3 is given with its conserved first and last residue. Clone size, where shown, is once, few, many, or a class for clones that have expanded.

CASRVRVRTGEQYF | NA | TRBV28
CASSLASSGGPQFF | NA | TRBV5-1
CASSSAGSGNEKLFF | NA | TRBV5-4
CASSHFRGSGNTIYF | NA | TRBV5-6
CASSITGGGNQPQHF | NA | TRBV19
CASSLRGNNSPLHF | NA | TRBV7-9
CSVAGGGNEQFF | NA | TRBV29-1
CASAFASAGRNEQFF | NA | TRBV27
CASADASGAYEQYF | NA | TRBV6-1
CATSRARGQGLNQPQHF | NA | TRBV15
CASSLSGGRQETQYF | NA | TRBV5-4
CASRLQGGREKLFF | NA | TRBV2
CASSESLGQGYNEQFF | NA | TRBV10-1
CASSIVRGGVLNTEAFF | NA | TRBV19
CASSDPGDGTEAFF | NA | TRBV25-1
CASSTWTQNTEAFF | NA | TRBV7-9
CSVEEEGRMNTEAFF | NA | TRBV29-1
CASKTTGVRETQYF | NA | TRBV28
CASSLNSLNTGELFF | NA | TRBV13
CASSLARTLEDTQYF | NA | TRBV28
CASSHSGATDTQYF | NA | TRBV28
CASSPSSTIYF | NA | TRBV7-9
CASTKTRTGSGNQPQHF | NA | TRBV19
CASSVTGDYGYTF | NA | TRBV7-8
CASSLRTVNEKLFF | NA | TRBV5-6
CASSSDRSEEGYNEQFF | NA | TRBV5-1
CASSRVSYNEQFF | few | TRBV7-9
CASTLAGGAEQFF | NA | TRBV2
CASSFPGGGGSPLHF | NA | TRBV13
CASSYTGEDEKLFF | NA | TRBV6-6
CASTPSRDRDYGYTF | NA | TRBV6-5
CASSSNRGTGYGYTF | NA | TRBV11-2
CASSLAGSGANVLTF | once | TRBV5-1
CASSSGLGGETQYF | once | TRBV7-7
CASSVIRGSYNEQFF | NA | TRBV9